This TCR beta chain was observed in a study of CD8+ T cells in alopecia areata. Study-wide results and limits: Persistence in scalp and blood during tofacitinib was observed for many expanded lesional clones. Within the top 100, expanded CD8+ clones significantly decreased with tofacitinib, as did scalp clonality.

The V gene end was trimmed by 6 bases and the J gene end by 6 bases; junction bases not matched to a gene: 14. The CDR3 covers 15 residues. From germline, CDR1 is SNHLY and CDR2 FYNNEI. The treatment was: oral pan-JAK inhibitor, 5-10 mg twice daily. Alopecia areata patients provided lesional scalp punch biopsies and peripheral blood, both collected for the study. On this clone itself: Its antigen is unknown.

RNA extraction and reverse transcription yielded cDNA as sequencing template. Clones were read by immunoSEQ multiplex PCR, and TCRdb kept only the in-frame ones, dropping some. The repertoire consists of some 150,000 clones, with more than 85% occurring once and the leading ten covering 13%. This sample comprised CD8+ T cells sorted from blood, obtained at week 4, from a patient treated with tofacitinib. The sequence was collected from a human donor with alopecia areata. V usage is TRBV2 and J usage is TRBJ2-7; 7 bases are shared with TRBD1. The CDR3 coding sequence is TGTGCCAGCAGCGCCGGGACAGTAGCCCCCGGCGAGCAGTACTTC. Translation: CASSAGTVAPGEQYF.